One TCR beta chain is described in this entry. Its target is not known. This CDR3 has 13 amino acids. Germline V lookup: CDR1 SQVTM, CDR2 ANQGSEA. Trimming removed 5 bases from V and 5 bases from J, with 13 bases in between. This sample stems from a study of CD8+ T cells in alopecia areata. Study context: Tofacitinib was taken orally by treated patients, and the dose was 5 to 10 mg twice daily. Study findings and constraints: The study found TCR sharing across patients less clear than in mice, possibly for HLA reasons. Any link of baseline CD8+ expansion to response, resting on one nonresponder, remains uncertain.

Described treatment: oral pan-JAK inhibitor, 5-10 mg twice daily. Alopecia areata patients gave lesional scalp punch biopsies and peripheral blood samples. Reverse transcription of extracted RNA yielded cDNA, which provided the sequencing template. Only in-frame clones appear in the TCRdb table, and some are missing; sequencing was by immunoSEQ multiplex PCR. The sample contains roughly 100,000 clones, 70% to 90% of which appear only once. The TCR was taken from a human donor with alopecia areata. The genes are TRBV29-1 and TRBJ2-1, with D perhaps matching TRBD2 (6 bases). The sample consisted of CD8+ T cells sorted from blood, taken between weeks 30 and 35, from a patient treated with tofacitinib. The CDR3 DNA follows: TGCAGCGTTCTAACGGGAGACCACAATGAGCAGTTCTTC. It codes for CSVLTGDHNEQFF.